Following are 30 T cell receptor beta chains from one sample sequenced in a study of blood T cell repertoires in COVID-19. Assay used: immunoSEQ multiplex PCR; TCRdb lists only in-frame clones, some missing. In the table there are about 190,000 clones, 88% of which are singletons. The sample taken for sequencing was peripheral blood. Receptors originate from a man aged 30 to 45 with acute or convalescent COVID-19.

The chain is built from TRBV28 and TRBJ1-5, with 7 bases identical to TRBD1. Losses at the gene ends were 3 bases for V and 10 bases for J; bases not matched to a gene: 9. The CDR3 is 14 amino acids. The germline V gene encodes CDR1 MDHEN and CDR2 SYDVKM. The CDR3 here is CASSFGQGGRPQHF. DNA for the CDR3: TGTGCCAGCAGTTTCGGACAAGGGGGCCGACCCCAGCATTTT.

The genes are TRBV28 and TRBJ1-1, with D hard to call. Germline V gene data show CDR1 as MDHEN and CDR2 as SYDVKM. The CDR3 spans 12 residues. Trimming pared 4 bases from V and 12 bases from J, leaving 15 bases between. CDR3: CASSYTPRGSFF. CDR3 nucleotide sequence: TGTGCCAGCAGTTACACCCCCCGGGGTTCTTTCTTT.

J is TRBJ2-7 and V is TRBV5-6; perhaps TRBD2 as D (6 bases). CDR3 length: 15 residues. V lost 7 bases, J lost 2 bases, and 19 bases lay in between. Germline V lookup: CDR1 SGHDT, CDR2 YYEEEE. The CDR3 nucleotides are TGTGCCAGCGTCTTTGGAATGCGGGGCACCTACGAGCAGTACTTC. Protein sequence: CASVFGMRGTYEQYF.

The J gene is TRBJ1-1, the V gene TRBV29-1; TRBD1 might be the D (5 bases). With 7 bases removed from V and 4 bases from J, the gap between germline ends came to 13 bases. Germline lookup yields CDR1 SQVTM and CDR2 ANQGSEA. The CDR3 extends over 12 amino acids. CDR3: CSAGGGFTEAFF. For the CDR3, the DNA is TGCAGCGCTGGGGGGGGTTTCACTGAAGCTTTCTTT. Combining the CDR3 with reference TRBV29-1 and TRBJ1-1 gives the whole variable domain SAVISQKPSRDICQRGTSLTIQCQVDSQVTMMFWYRQQPGQSLTLIATANQGSEATYESGFVIDKFPISRPNLTFSTLTVSNMSPEDSSIYLCSAGGGFTEAFFGQGTRLTVV.

The chain is built from TRBV27 and TRBJ2-3; D might be TRBD1 (6 bases). Trimming cost V 0 bases and J 2 bases, with 15 bases left between them. The CDR3 runs to 17 residues. Germline CDR1 reads MNHEY; CDR2 reads SMNVEV (reference sequence). CDR3 in DNA: TGTGCCAGCAGTTTATCGACTCAGGGGCACTACACAGATACGCAGTATTTT. Translating it yields CASSLSTQGHYTDTQYF.

J is TRBJ1-1 and V is TRBV19; 7 nucleotides line up with TRBD1. Germline V gene sequence: CDR1 LNHDA, CDR2 SQIVND (reference sequence). CDR3 length: 16 amino acids. The V gene end was trimmed by 4 bases and the J gene end by 0 bases; junction bases not matched to a gene: 8. The CDR3 DNA reads as TGTGCCAGTAGTAAAAGGGGGCGTCCCCTGAACACTGAAGCTTTCTTT. Residues: CASSKRGRPLNTEAFF.

The genes are TRBV13 and TRBJ2-7, with D possibly matching TRBD1 (9 bases). V lost 6 bases, J lost 4 bases, and 16 bases lay in between. This CDR3 region has 14 residues. The germline gives CDR1 PRHDT, CDR2 FYEKMQ (reference sequence). CDR3 sequence (DNA): TGTGCCAGCAGACCGGGGGGGACAGGGTACGAGCAGTACTTC. This translates into CASRPGGTGYEQYF.

This sequence joins TRBV18 and TRBJ2-7, with TRBD1 as a possible D gene (6 bases). The CDR3 consists of 14 residues. Germline values: CDR1 KGHSH, CDR2 LQKENI. V gave up 5 bases and J gave up 3 bases, with 14 bases separating them. The CDR3 region is CASSSQGMYYEQYF. CDR3 sequence (DNA): TGTGCCAGCTCATCGCAGGGGATGTACTACGAGCAGTACTTC.

The rearrangement uses TRBV5-6 and TRBJ1-1; D not resolved. Germline V gene lookup returns CDR1 SGHDT and CDR2 YYEEEE. The CDR3 consists of 15 residues. V gave up 0 bases and J gave up 5 bases, with 14 bases separating them. The CDR3 sequence: CASSLVAGLSTEAFF. Written as DNA, the CDR3 is TGTGCCAGCAGCTTGGTCGCGGGCTTGAGTACTGAAGCTTTCTTT.

The rearrangement joins TRBV30 to TRBJ2-7; TRBD1 matches 7 bases. The V gene end was trimmed by 3 bases and the J gene end by 2 bases; junction bases not matched to a gene: 4. Germline CDR1 reads GTSNPN; CDR2 reads SVGIG (reference sequence). This CDR3 contains 13 residues. Here the CDR3 reads CAWRDRAAYEQYF. In DNA form, the CDR3 reads TGTGCCTGGAGAGACAGGGCGGCCTACGAGCAGTACTTC.

This chain uses TRBV30 with TRBJ2-1; 8 nucleotides agree with TRBD1. CDR1 and CDR2 (germline): GTSNPN, SVGIG (reference sequence). Germline trimming cut 1 base from V and 4 bases from J; bases unmatched to any gene: 12. This CDR3 is 17 amino acids long. As DNA, the CDR3 is TGTGCCTGGAGTGCCCGGGACAGGACGGAATCATACAATGAGCAGTTCTTC. Encoded protein: CAWSARDRTESYNEQFF.

V gene TRBV24-1 combines with J gene TRBJ2-2, with 7 bases that match TRBD1. Germline V gene lookup returns CDR1 KGHDR and CDR2 SFDVKD. Trimming cost V 4 bases and J 5 bases; bases outside gene matches: 12. The CDR3 is made up of 17 amino acids. CDR3 DNA: TGTGCCACCAGTGACCCAACTGGTACAGGGGCGACCGGGGAGCTGTTTTTT. Protein product: CATSDPTGTGATGELFF.

This chain uses TRBV5-6 with TRBJ2-7, with 10 bases lining up with TRBD1. The V gene's germline CDR1 is SGHDT and CDR2 YYEEEE. V lost 4 bases and J lost 7; bases outside the gene matches: 8. CDR3 size: 14 residues. This CDR3 reads CASSPDRGRGEQYF. CDR3 nucleotides: TGTGCCAGCAGCCCCGACAGGGGGCGGGGGGAGCAGTACTTC.

J is TRBJ1-1 and V is TRBV11-2; no definite D call. V gave up 2 bases and J gave up 6 bases, with 13 bases separating them. The CDR3 sequence is 14 residues long. CDR1 is SGHAT, CDR2 FQNNGV, per germline. The CDR3 DNA follows: TGTGCCAGCAGCTTAACAGTACCCCGCGCTGAAGCTTTCTTT. Its translation: CASSLTVPRAEAFF.

The V gene is TRBV6-5, the J gene TRBJ1-2, with D perhaps TRBD1 (5 bases). The germline V and J ends were trimmed by 0 bases and 0 bases, with 5 bases remaining between them. In germline, CDR1 is MNHEY, CDR2 SVGAGI. The CDR3 loop spans 14 amino acids. This chain's CDR3 is CASSYSRANYGYTF. The DNA of the CDR3 is TGTGCCAGCAGTTACTCCAGGGCTAACTATGGCTACACCTTC.

This clone was seen once. This chain links TRBV13 with TRBJ2-1; possibly TRBD2 for D (6 bases). V was shortened by 5 bases and J by 0 bases, with 11 bases between the two germline ends. The CDR3 has 15 residues. In germline, CDR1 is PRHDT, CDR2 FYEKMQ (reference sequence). Here the CDR3 DNA reads TGTGCCAGCAGCCCGGACGGGAGCTCCTACAATGAGCAGTTCTTC. Translating gives CASSPDGSSYNEQFF.

The rearrangement links TRBV11-3 to TRBJ2-3; 10 bases are shared with TRBD2. V dropped 1 base and J dropped 3; count of bases not matched to a gene: 4. CDR1 is SGHNT and CDR2 is YENEEA in the germline V gene. There are 16 residues in the CDR3. Here the CDR3 reads CASSLGLAGGTDTQYF. CDR3 coding DNA: TGTGCCAGCAGCTTAGGATTAGCGGGGGGAACAGATACGCAGTATTTT.

The chain uses TRBV28 and TRBJ2-7, with 7 bases lining up with TRBD2. V trimming: 6 bases; J trimming: 3 bases; junction bases outside the gene matches: 8. The CDR3 sequence is 14 residues long. The V gene's germline CDR1 is MDHEN and CDR2 SYDVKM. CDR3 region: CASSHGGGIYEQYF. In nucleotides, the CDR3 is TGTGCCAGCAGCCACGGGGGAGGGATCTACGAGCAGTACTTC.

CDR3 nucleotide sequence: TGCAGCGTTCTAAGGAGCACCGGGGAGCTGTTTTTT. Its translation is CSVLRSTGELFF. The rearrangement links TRBV29-1 to TRBJ2-2; D ambiguous. CDR3 length: 12 residues. Per the germline V gene, CDR1 is SQVTM and CDR2 is ANQGSEA. Deletions cut 5 bases from V and 4 bases from J, with 8 bases between.

The chain recombines TRBV5-1 with TRBJ2-1, with 9 bases that match TRBD2. This CDR3 is 13 amino acids long. J was trimmed by 9 bases and V by 4 bases; bases with no gene match: 5. Per the germline V gene, CDR1 is SGHRS and CDR2 is YFSETQ. CDR3 sequence (DNA): TGCGCCAGCAGCCCATCGGGACTAGCTGAGCAGTTCTTC. Protein: CASSPSGLAEQFF.

The chain uses TRBV3-1 (or the pseudogene TRBV3-2) and TRBJ1-4; D is perhaps TRBD1 (5 bases). V was clipped by 4 bases and J by 14 bases, with 11 bases between them. The CDR3 loop spans 11 amino acids. Germline V gene lookup returns CDR1 LGHDT and CDR2 YNNKEL (reference sequence). CDR3 in amino acids: CASSRGGRLFF. The CDR3 nucleotides are TGTGCCAGCAGCCGGGGCGGCAGGCTGTTTTTT.

The CDR3 DNA reads as TGTGCCTGGACACTCCAGGGGAGCTATGGCTACACCTTC. It translates to CAWTLQGSYGYTF. V usage is TRBV30 and J usage is TRBJ1-2; D may be TRBD1 (6 bases). Trimming shortened V by 4 bases and J by 4 bases, and 13 bases separated the two germline ends. This CDR3 is built from 13 residues. Germline V gene sequence: CDR1 GTSNPN, CDR2 SVGIG (reference sequence).

The chain uses TRBV6-5 and TRBJ1-3; the D is unclear. The CDR3 is 14 amino acids. Deletions cut 5 bases from V and 0 bases from J, with 8 bases between. Germline CDR1 and CDR2: MNHEY and SVGAGI. CDR3 nucleotide sequence: TGTGCCAGCAGTCTAGGTGTCTCTGGAAACACCATATATTTT. As protein: CASSLGVSGNTIYF.

This chain links TRBV2 with TRBJ2-3; D ambiguous. The ends were cut back, 2 bases at V and 6 bases at J, with 9 bases in the middle. This CDR3 has 13 residues. Germline CDR1 SNHLY, CDR2 FYNNEI. CDR3: CASSEPPVDTQYF. As DNA, the CDR3 is TGTGCCAGCAGTGAACCCCCAGTGGATACGCAGTATTTT.

V gene TRBV28 combines with J gene TRBJ1-3; 7 nucleotides line up with TRBD1. The germline CDR1 and CDR2 sequences are MDHEN and SYDVKM. The CDR3 contains 14 residues. Losses at the gene ends were 7 bases for V and 4 bases for J; bases not matched to a gene: 7. CDR3 coding DNA: TGTGCCAGCAAAAGGGGGCTGACCGGAAACACCATATATTTT. Amino acid sequence: CASKRGLTGNTIYF.

V and J are TRBV15 and TRBJ2-5; D may be TRBD2 (6 bases). CDR3 length equals 16 residues. CDR1 is LNHNV and CDR2 is YYDKDF in the germline V gene (reference sequence). Trimming removed 1 base from V and 1 base from J, with 13 bases in between. CDR3 coding DNA: TGTGCCACCAGCAGAGTGCGGGGACTTAGCCAAGAGACCCAGTACTTC. This codes for CATSRVRGLSQETQYF.

The V call is TRBV18, the J call TRBJ2-7; TRBD2 matches at 8 bases. Germline V gene data show CDR1 as KGHSH and CDR2 as LQKENI. The CDR3 extends over 19 amino acids. The ends lost 4 bases at V and 1 base at J; junction bases unmatched: 18. CDR3 residues: CASSQFLPVGGRTSYEQYF. In DNA, the CDR3 is TGTGCCAGCTCACAATTTCTCCCTGTAGGCGGGAGGACGTCCTACGAGCAGTACTTC.

The chain couples TRBV6-5 to TRBJ2-3; D perhaps matches TRBD2 (7 bases). There are 15 residues in the CDR3. V lost 6 bases to trimming and J lost 14 bases, with 27 bases between them. CDR1 is MNHEY, CDR2 SVGAGI, per germline. The CDR3 spells CASSPDPRWAGAAYF. The CDR3 DNA is TGTGCCAGCAGCCCGGACCCCCGTTGGGCGGGGGCGGCGTATTTT.

The V gene is TRBV6-1, the J gene TRBJ2-7; 7 bases map to TRBD2. The CDR3 covers 15 residues. The J segment lost 1 base and the V segment lost 1 base, leaving 4 bases of the junction unmatched. Germline lookup yields CDR1 MNHNS and CDR2 SASEGT. The CDR3 protein is CASSEEGAGSYEQYF. DNA of the CDR3: TGTGCCAGCAGTGAAGAGGGAGCGGGGTCCTACGAGCAGTACTTC.

The rearrangement links TRBV14 to TRBJ2-1; tentative D call: TRBD1 (5 bases). The CDR3 is 18 amino acids. Germline V gene sequence: CDR1 SGHDN, CDR2 FVKESK. The V and J ends lost 3 bases and 0 bases respectively, with 18 bases between them. This CDR3 reads CASSHSGPQGISYNEQFF. The CDR3 DNA reads TGTGCCAGCAGCCACTCGGGCCCCCAGGGAATCTCCTACAATGAGCAGTTCTTC.